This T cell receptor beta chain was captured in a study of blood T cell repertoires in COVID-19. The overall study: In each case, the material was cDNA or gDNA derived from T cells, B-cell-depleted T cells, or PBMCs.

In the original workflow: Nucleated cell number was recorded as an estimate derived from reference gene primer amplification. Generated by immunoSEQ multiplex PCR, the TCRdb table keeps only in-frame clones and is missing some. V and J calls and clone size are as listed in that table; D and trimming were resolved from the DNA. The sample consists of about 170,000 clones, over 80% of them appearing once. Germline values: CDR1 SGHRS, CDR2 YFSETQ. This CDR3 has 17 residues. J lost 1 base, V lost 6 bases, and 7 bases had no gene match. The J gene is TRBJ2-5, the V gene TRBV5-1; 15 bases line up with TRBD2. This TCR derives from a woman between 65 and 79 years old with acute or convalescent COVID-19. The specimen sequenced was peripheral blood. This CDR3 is CASTIPGLAGGQETQYF. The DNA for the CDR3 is TGCGCCAGCACAATCCCGGGACTAGCGGGGGGCCAAGAGACCCAGTACTTC. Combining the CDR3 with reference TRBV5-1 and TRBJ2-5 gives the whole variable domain KAGVTQTPRYLIKTRGQQVTLSCSPISGHRSVSWYQQTPGQGLQFLFEYFSETQRNKGNFPGRFSGRQFSNSRSEMNVSTLELGDSALYLCASTIPGLAGGQETQYFGPGTRLLVL.